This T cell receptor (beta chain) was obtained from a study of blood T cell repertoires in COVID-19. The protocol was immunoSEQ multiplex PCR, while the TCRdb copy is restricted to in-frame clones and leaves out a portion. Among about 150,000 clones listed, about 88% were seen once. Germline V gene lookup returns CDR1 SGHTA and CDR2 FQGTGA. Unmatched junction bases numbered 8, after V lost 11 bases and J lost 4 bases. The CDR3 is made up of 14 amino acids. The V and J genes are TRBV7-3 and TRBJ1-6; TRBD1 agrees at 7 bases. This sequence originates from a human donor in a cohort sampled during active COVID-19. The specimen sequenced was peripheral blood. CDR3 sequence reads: CAGFPGQYNSPLHF. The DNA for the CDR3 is TGTGCCGGGTTTCCGGGACAGTATAATTCACCCCTCCACTTT.